This T cell receptor (beta chain) was observed in a study of control samples from healthy donors and cancer patients. V was pared by 1 base and J by 3 bases, with 10 bases between. The CDR3 covers 15 residues. Germline V lookup: CDR1 SGHTA, CDR2 FQGNSA. The table came from immunoSEQ multiplex PCR; TCRdb's copy has only in-frame clones and leaves some out. This table has about 100,000 clones, 92% appearing once. This TCR came from a woman aged 18-35 years in good health. Material for sequencing was blood. The chain is built from TRBV7-2 and TRBJ1-5; D gene ambiguous. Here the CDR3 DNA reads TGTGCCAGCAGCTTAGATCGGGGAATCAATCAGCCCCAGCATTTT. Encoded protein: CASSLDRGINQPQHF.